One sample yielded the 3 T cell receptor beta chains listed below, sequenced in a study of blood T cell repertoires in COVID-19. Produced via immunoSEQ multiplex PCR; TCRdb's table is partial and in-frame only. The sample contains roughly 70,000 clones, about 88% of which appear only once. The specimen was peripheral blood. Source of these receptors: an older man with active COVID-19.

As to this clone: At one end the junction does not follow the germline gene, possibly because of a read error. The chain joins TRBV5-1 to TRBJ2-7; D perhaps matches TRBD1 (6 bases). The V gene's germline CDR1 is SGHRS and CDR2 YFSETQ. This CDR3 contains 13 residues. CDR3 sequence: CATSRDTHYEQYF. For the CDR3, the DNA is TGCGCCACCAGCCGGGACACCCATTACGAGCAGTACTTC.

This clone was seen only once. The chain has TRBV2 and TRBJ2-7, with 11 positions matching TRBD1. CDR3 length equals 16 residues. Trimming removed 6 bases from V and 3 bases from J; junction bases left unmatched: 10. Germline V lookup: CDR1 SNHLY, CDR2 FYNNEI. The CDR3 DNA follows: TGTGCCAGCAGCCCAAGGGGGACAGGGGGAGGCTACGAGCAGTACTTC. Translating gives CASSPRGTGGGYEQYF.

The chain joins TRBV29-1 to TRBJ1-2, with D perhaps matching TRBD1 (6 bases). The ends were cut back, 7 bases at V and 0 bases at J, with 12 bases in the middle. Per the germline V gene, CDR1 is SQVTM and CDR2 is ANQGSEA. CDR3 length: 13 amino acids. The DNA of the CDR3 is TGCAGCGCTGAGACAGGAACTAACTATGGCTACACCTTC. As protein: CSAETGTNYGYTF.